This T cell receptor (beta chain) comes out of a study of T cell responses to AZD1222 COVID-19 vaccine. Notes on the study in general: Repertoires were obtained solely post-peak T cell response. Possibly, clonal diversity was underestimated; donors were largely white British and included more females. Spike-wide vaccine-associated CD4 TCRs dominated at 160-218 and 743-854. Reportedly, close to half of spike-specific TCRs are directed against unmutated variant regions.

Profiling relied on immunoSEQ multiplex PCR, and the TCRdb table lists in-frame clones only, not all of them. The data show roughly 150,000 clones, over 90% seen once. The CDR3 loop spans 15 amino acids. Trimming took 5 bases from V and 1 from J; bases not matched to a gene: 4. Germline loops: CDR1 SNHLY, CDR2 FYNNEI. Worth noting for this clone: What it binds is not known.

The chain uses TRBV2 and TRBJ2-3, with 9 bases identical to TRBD1. This receptor was taken from an adult in good health. The specimen comprised peripheral blood, sampled on day 0 of AZD1222 vaccination. DNA of the CDR3: TGTGCCAGCAGTACTCGGACAGGGGGCACAGATACGCAGTATTTT. Protein sequence: CASSTRTGGTDTQYF.